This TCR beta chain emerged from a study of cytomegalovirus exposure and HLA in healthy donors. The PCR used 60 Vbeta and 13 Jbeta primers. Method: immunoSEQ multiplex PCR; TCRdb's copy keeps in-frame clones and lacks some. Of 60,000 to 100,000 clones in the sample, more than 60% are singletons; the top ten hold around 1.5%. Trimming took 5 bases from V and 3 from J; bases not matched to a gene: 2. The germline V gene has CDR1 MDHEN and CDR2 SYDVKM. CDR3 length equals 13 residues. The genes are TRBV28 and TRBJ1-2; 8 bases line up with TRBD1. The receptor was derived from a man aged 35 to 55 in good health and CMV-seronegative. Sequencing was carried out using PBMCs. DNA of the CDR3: TGTGCCAGCAGTACAGGGGGTGACTATGGCTACACCTTC. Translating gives CASSTGGDYGYTF.